This T cell receptor (beta chain) came from a study of memory CD4+ T cells and cytomegalovirus serostatus. At the level of the study: This sample comes from healthy Belgian adults, 8 to 10 CMV seropositive, approximately 25 seronegative.

The table came from immunoSEQ multiplex PCR; TCRdb's copy has only in-frame clones and leaves some out. Here the sample spans some 95,000 clones, 75% to 85% being singletons. The sort gate was single viable CD3+CD4+CD8-CD45RO+ cells for memory CD4+ T cells. Study-level findings and limits: Repertoires predicted CMV serostatus with median bootstrapped AUC of about 0.96.

As regards this clone: Its specificity is unknown.

The clonotype comes from an adult in good health and CMV-seropositive. Sequenced: memory CD4+ T cells from blood.

The CDR3 here is CASSHGQGGQPQHF. In nucleotides, the CDR3 is TGTGCCAGTAGTCACGGACAGGGAGGTCAGCCCCAGCATTTT. The gene calls are TRBV19 and TRBJ1-5; TRBD1 agrees at 8 bases. The V segment lost 5 bases and the J segment 6 bases; nucleotides outside the gene matches: 6. This CDR3 contains 14 residues. Per the germline V gene, CDR1 is LNHDA and CDR2 is SQIVND (reference sequence).